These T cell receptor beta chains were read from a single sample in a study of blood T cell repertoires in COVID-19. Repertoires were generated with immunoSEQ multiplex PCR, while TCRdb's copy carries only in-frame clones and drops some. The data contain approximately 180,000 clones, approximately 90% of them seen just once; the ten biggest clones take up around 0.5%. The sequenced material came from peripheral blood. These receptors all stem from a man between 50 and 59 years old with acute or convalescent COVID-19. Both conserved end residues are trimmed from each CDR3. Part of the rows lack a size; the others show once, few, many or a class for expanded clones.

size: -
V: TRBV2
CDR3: ASSEAASGTNEQF

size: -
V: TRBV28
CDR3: ASRKLAGVYTGELF

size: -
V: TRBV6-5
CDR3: ASRLGVYTGELF

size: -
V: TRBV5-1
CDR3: ASSLPGNTDTQY

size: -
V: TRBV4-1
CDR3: ASSQVLAGGYEQY

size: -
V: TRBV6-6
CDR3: ASSWLANEQF

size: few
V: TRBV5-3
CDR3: ARSVGLAGSYEQY

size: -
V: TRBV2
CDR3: ASRQWDLANEQF

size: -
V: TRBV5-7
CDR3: ASSSHCEAF

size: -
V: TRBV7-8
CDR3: ASSRSPGGRETQY

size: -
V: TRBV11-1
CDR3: ASSPGGGGSNYGYT